The entry that follows covers one TCR beta chain sequence. The antigen remains undetermined. Germline CDR1 DFQATT, CDR2 SNEGSKA (reference sequence). CDR3 length: 14 amino acids. The data were obtained in a study of blood T cells in healthy people across ages. Points from the study as a whole: Fewer expanded clones and more diversity marked long-lived versus aged donors.

The authors ran a second PCR of about 6 to 11 cycles using a sample-barcoded 5' primer and a J-beta primer mix. TCRdb called the 5' RACE reads again in MiXCR, with one record for every CDR3 protein. There are about 400,000 distinct CDR3 sequences in the sample; about 55% occur only once, and around 49% lies in the top ten. Each sample yielded at least 6 micrograms of PBMC total RNA. The source material was blood. The chain links TRBV20-1 to TRBJ2-1, with D perhaps TRBD2 (5 bases). The J call could be wrong; TRBJ2-7 is a better fit for the DNA end. The sequence came from a man between 60 and 75 years old in good health. CDR3 sequence reads: CSALAFTTYNEQYF. CDR3 nucleotides: TGCAGTGCTCTAGCCTTCACTACTTACAATGAGCAGTACTTC.